This T cell receptor (beta chain) was observed in a study of Ad26.COV2.S vaccination and SARS-CoV-2 variants. Sequencing used immunoSEQ multiplex PCR; TCRdb keeps in-frame clones, though not all of them. In the table there are 350,000 to 500,000 clones, 80% to 95% of which are singletons. Regarding treatment: 15 to 20 received Ad26.COV2.S at low or high dose, single or two shots; 5 received placebo; per-sample allocation not given. Day 63 after the first injection of vaccine or placebo was the sampling time. CDR1 is SEHNR, CDR2 FQNEAQ, per germline (reference sequence). The V end lost 5 bases, the J end lost 2 bases, and 10 bases lay between the germline ends. CDR3 size: 13 residues.

The sample here was peripheral blood, taken in a trial of Ad26.COV2.S vaccine versus placebo. The TCR sequence derives from a person between 18 and 65 years old who received the Ad26.COV2.S COVID-19 vaccine or a placebo. V usage is TRBV7-9 and J usage is TRBJ2-7; D uncertain. The CDR3 is CASSPDHTYEQYF. Written as DNA, the CDR3 is TGTGCCAGCAGCCCAGACCACACCTACGAGCAGTACTTC.